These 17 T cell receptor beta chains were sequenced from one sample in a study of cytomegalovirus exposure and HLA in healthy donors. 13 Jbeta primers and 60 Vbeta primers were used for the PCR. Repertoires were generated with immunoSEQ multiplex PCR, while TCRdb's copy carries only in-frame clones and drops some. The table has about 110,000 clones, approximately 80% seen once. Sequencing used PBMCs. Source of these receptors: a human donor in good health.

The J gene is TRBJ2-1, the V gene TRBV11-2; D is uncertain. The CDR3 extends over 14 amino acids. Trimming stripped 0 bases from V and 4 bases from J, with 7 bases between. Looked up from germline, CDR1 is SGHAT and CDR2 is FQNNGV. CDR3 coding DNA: TGTGCCAGCAGCTTAGATGACAATTACAATGAGCAGTTCTTC. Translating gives CASSLDDNYNEQFF.

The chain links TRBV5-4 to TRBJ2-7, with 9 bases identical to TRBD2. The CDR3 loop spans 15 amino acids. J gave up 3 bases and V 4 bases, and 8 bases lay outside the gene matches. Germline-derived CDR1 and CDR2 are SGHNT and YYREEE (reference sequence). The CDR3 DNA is TGTGCCAGCAGCGCTAGCGGGACCCTGTACTACGAGCAGTACTTC. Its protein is CASSASGTLYYEQYF.

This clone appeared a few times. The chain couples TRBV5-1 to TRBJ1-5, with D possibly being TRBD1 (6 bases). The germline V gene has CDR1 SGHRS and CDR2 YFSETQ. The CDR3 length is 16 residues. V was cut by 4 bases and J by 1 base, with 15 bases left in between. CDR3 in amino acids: CASSPTSGASNQPQHF. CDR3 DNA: TGCGCCAGCAGCCCCACCTCAGGGGCAAGCAATCAGCCCCAGCATTTT.

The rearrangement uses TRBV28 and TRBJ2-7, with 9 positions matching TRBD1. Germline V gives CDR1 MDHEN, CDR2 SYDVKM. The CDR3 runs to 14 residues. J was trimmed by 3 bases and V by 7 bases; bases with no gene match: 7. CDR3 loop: CASNPGQGFYEQYF. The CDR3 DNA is TGTGCCAGCAACCCGGGACAGGGATTCTACGAGCAGTACTTC.

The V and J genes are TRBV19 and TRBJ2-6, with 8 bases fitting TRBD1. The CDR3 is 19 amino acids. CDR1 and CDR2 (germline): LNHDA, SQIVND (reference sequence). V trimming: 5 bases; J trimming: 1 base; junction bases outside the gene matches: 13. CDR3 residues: CASSLTGQGPLSGANVLTF. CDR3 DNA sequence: TGTGCCAGTAGTTTAACCGGACAGGGCCCATTATCTGGGGCCAACGTCCTGACTTTC.

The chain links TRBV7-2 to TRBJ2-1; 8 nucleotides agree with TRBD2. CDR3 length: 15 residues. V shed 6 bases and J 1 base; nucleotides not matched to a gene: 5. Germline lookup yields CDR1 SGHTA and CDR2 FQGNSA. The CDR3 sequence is CASRSGSTSYNEQFF. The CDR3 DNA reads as TGTGCCAGCAGAAGCGGGAGCACGTCCTACAATGAGCAGTTCTTC.

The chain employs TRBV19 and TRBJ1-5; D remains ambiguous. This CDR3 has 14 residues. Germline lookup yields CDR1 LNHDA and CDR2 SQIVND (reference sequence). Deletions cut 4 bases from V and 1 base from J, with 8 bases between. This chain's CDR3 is CASSTARSNQPQHF. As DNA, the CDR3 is TGTGCCAGTAGTACAGCTAGGAGCAATCAGCCCCAGCATTTT. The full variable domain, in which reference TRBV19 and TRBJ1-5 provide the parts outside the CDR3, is DGGITQSPKYLFRKEGQNVTLSCEQNLNHDAMYWYRQDPGQGLRLIYYSQIVNDFQKGDIAEGYSVSREKKESFPLTVTSAQKNPTAFYLCASSTARSNQPQHFGDGTRLSIL.

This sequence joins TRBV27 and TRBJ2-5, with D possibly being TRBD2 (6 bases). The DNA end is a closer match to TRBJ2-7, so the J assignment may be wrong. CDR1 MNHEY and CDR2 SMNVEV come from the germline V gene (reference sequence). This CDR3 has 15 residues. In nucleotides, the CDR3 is TGTGCCAGCAGTTTAGCGGAGGGGTTTCCCTACGAGCAGTACTTC. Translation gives CASSLAEGFPYEQYF.

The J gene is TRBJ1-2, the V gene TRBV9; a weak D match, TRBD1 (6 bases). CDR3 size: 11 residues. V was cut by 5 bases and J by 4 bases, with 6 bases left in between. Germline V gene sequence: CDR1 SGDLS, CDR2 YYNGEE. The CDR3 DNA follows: TGTGCCAGCAGAGGGGGCTATGGCTACACCTTC. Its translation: CASRGGYGYTF.

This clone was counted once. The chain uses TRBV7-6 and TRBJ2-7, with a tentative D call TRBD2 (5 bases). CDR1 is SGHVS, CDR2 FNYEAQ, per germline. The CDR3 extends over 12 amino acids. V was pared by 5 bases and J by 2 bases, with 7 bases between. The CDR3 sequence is CASSPGAYEQYF. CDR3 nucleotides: TGTGCCAGCAGCCCCGGGGCCTACGAGCAGTACTTC.

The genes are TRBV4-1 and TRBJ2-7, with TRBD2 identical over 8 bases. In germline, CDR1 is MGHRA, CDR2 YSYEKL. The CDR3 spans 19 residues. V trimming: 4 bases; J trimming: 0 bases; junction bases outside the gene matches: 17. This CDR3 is CASSLQAPQAGEHSYEQYF. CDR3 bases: TGCGCCAGCAGCCTTCAAGCCCCTCAAGCGGGAGAACACTCCTACGAGCAGTACTTC.

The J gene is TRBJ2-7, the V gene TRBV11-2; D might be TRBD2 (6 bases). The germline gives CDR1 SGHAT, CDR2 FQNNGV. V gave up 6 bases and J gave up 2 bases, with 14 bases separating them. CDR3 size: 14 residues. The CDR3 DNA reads TGTGCCAGCAGACGAACCGGGACTCCCTACGAGCAGTACTTC. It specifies CASRRTGTPYEQYF.

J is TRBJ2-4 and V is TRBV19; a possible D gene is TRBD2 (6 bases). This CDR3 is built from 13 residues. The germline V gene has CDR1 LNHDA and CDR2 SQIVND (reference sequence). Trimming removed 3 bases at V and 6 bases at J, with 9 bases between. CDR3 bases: TGTGCCAGTAGTATCGGGGGACTAAACATTCAGTACTTC. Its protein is CASSIGGLNIQYF.

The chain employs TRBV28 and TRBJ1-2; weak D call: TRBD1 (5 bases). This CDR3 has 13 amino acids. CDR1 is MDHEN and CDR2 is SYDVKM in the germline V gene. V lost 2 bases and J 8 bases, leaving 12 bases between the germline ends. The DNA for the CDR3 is TGTGCCAGCAGTTTACAGGGTTATGAGGGCTACACCTTC. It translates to CASSLQGYEGYTF.

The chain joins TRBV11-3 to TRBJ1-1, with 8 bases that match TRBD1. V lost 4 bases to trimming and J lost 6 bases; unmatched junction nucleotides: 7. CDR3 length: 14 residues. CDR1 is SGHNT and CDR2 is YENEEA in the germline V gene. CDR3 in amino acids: CASSSDRDRSEAFF. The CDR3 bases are TGTGCCAGCAGCTCCGACCGGGACAGGTCTGAAGCTTTCTTT.

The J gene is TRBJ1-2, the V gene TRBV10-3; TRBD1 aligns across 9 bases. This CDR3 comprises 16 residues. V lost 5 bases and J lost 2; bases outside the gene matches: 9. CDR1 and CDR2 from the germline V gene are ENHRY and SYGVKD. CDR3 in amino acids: CAISSGTGIGNYGYTF. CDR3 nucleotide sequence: TGTGCCATCAGTTCCGGGACAGGGATAGGAAACTATGGCTACACCTTC.

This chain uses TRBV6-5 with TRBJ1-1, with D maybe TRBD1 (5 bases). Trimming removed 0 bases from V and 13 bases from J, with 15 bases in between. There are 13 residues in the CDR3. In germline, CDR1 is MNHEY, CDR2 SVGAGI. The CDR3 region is CASSYSAGRVDFF. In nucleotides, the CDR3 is TGTGCCAGCAGTTACTCGGCGGGGCGGGTGGATTTCTTT.